This T cell receptor beta chain derives from a study of blood T cell repertoires in COVID-19. Measured with immunoSEQ multiplex PCR; TCRdb has only the in-frame clones, and not every one. This sample has about 410,000 clones, with around nine tenths found just once. This TCR was sampled from a woman aged 25-40 years who had recovered from COVID-19. The sample was PBMCs or T cells enriched from blood (not recorded which).

CDR3 in amino acids: CASSRGGGEKLFF. CDR3 bases: TGCGCCAGCAGCAGGGGAGGTGGAGAAAAACTGTTTTTT. This chain joins TRBV5-1 and TRBJ1-4; a weak D match, TRBD1 (5 bases). Germline V gene sequence: CDR1 SGHRS, CDR2 YFSETQ. The CDR3 contains 13 residues. V was shortened by 4 bases and J by 8 bases, with 12 bases between the two germline ends.